These 29 T cell receptor beta chains share one sample of origin, sequenced in a study of blood T cell repertoires in COVID-19 (dated by TCRdb to about 2020). Library generation was performed with the immunoSEQ multiplex PCR assay. Not all clones reach the TCRdb copy of this immuneACCESS table, which keeps in-frame sequences only. Checked studies attribute under half of the gap to unresolved V genes and leave the rest unexplained. The sample records 330,000 or so clones, more than 85% of which are singletons. Less than 20% of the sample rests with the top ten. What was sequenced was PBMCs or T cells enriched from blood (not recorded which). The receptors stem from a woman aged 30 to 39 who had recovered from COVID-19.

The chain has TRBV7-2 and TRBJ1-6, with unresolved D. Germline V gives CDR1 SGHTA, CDR2 FQGNSA. V shed 5 bases and J shed 6 bases, with 23 bases lying between them. The CDR3 contains 18 residues. CDR3 sequence (DNA): TGTGCCAGCAGCCCCCAAGCATCAGGTCTTAGTGTTAATTCACCCCTCCACTTT. This encodes CASSPQASGLSVNSPLHF.

This rearrangement joins TRBV6-5 to TRBJ1-1; D gene ambiguous. CDR3 length equals 15 residues. CDR1 and CDR2 from the germline V gene are MNHEY and SVGAGI. V was pared by 9 bases and J by 0 bases, with 17 bases between. The CDR3 DNA follows: TGTGCCAGTAGATACCGGGATACACTGAACACTGAAGCTTTCTTT. This sequence encodes CASRYRDTLNTEAFF.

This chain uses TRBV10-3 with TRBJ1-4; 11 bases map to TRBD1. This CDR3 has 13 residues. Germline V CDR1 and CDR2: ENHRY, SYGVKD. The junction had 2 bases not matched to a gene; V was cut back by 6 bases and J by 8 bases. CDR3 in DNA: TGTGCCATCAGGGGACAGGGGGACGAAAAACTGTTTTTT. The encoded protein is CAIRGQGDEKLFF.

The gene calls are TRBV11-1 and TRBJ2-1; a weak D match, TRBD1 (5 bases). CDR1 and CDR2 (germline): SGHAT, FQDESV (reference sequence). CDR3 length: 15 amino acids. The ends were cut back, 5 bases at V and 7 bases at J, with 18 bases in the middle. The CDR3 nucleotides are TGTGCCAGCAGCCCAATAAGGGGTGTGGGTAATGAGCAGTTCTTC. As protein: CASSPIRGVGNEQFF.

The J gene is TRBJ2-3, the V gene TRBV24-1; 11 nucleotides match TRBD2. This CDR3 contains 17 residues. From germline, CDR1 is KGHDR and CDR2 SFDVKD. Unmatched junction bases numbered 10, after V lost 3 bases and J lost 6 bases. CDR3 DNA sequence: TGTGCCACCAGTGATCGAACCGCTAGCGGGAGGTTGGATACGCAGTATTTT. Its protein is CATSDRTASGRLDTQYF.

V is TRBV25-1 and J is TRBJ2-2, with 7 bases identical to TRBD2. V was clipped by 3 bases and J by 3 bases; unmatched bases: 7. The CDR3 has 16 residues. In germline, CDR1 is MGHDK, CDR2 SYGVNS. The CDR3 reads CASSDQVAGYTGELFF. The CDR3 DNA reads as TGTGCCAGCAGTGATCAAGTAGCGGGCTACACCGGGGAGCTGTTTTTT. The complete variable domain, with remaining parts taken from reference TRBV25-1 and TRBJ2-2, reads EADIYQTPRYLVIGTGKKITLECSQTMGHDKMYWYQQDPGMELHLIHYSYGVNSTEKGDLSSESTVSRIRTEHFPLTLESARPSHTSQYLCASSDQVAGYTGELFFGEGSRLTVL.

The J gene is TRBJ1-2, the V gene TRBV7-2, with TRBD1 as a possible D gene (5 bases). In germline, CDR1 is SGHTA, CDR2 FQGNSA. The CDR3 is 13 residues long. V was cut by 5 bases and J by 1 base, with 8 bases left in between. The CDR3 nucleotides read TGTGCCAGCAGCCTACAGGATAACTATGGCTACACCTTC. Amino acid sequence: CASSLQDNYGYTF.

This chain uses TRBV10-3 with TRBJ1-1; TRBD1 might be the D (5 bases). Deletions cut 5 bases from V and 3 bases from J, with 10 bases between. The CDR3 covers 13 residues. CDR1 and CDR2 from the germline V gene are ENHRY and SYGVKD. The CDR3 bases are TGTGCCATCAGTCCCCGGGGGGACACTGAAGCTTTCTTT. Its translation: CAISPRGDTEAFF.

V gene TRBV18 combines with J gene TRBJ1-1; D uncertain. Germline V CDR1 and CDR2: KGHSH, LQKENI. The CDR3 consists of 13 residues. The ends were cut back, 4 bases at V and 5 bases at J, with 11 bases in the middle. CDR3 DNA: TGTGCCAGCTCACAAGGGAGAGAAACTGAAGCTTTCTTT. Its translation is CASSQGRETEAFF. The full variable domain, completed using reference TRBV18 and TRBJ1-1, is NAGVMQNPRHLVRRRGQEARLRCSPMKGHSHVYWYRQLPEEGLKFMVYLQKENIIDESGMPKERFSAEFPKEGPSILRIQQVVRGDSAAYFCASSQGRETEAFFGQGTRLTVV.

This chain uses TRBV28 with TRBJ2-1; 13 bases line up with TRBD2. The V gene end was trimmed by 3 bases and the J gene end by 13 bases; junction bases not matched to a gene: 6. The CDR3 has 14 residues. From germline, CDR1 is MDHEN and CDR2 SYDVKM. The CDR3 is CASSLPGLAGHQFF. In nucleotides, the CDR3 is TGTGCCAGCAGTTTGCCGGGACTAGCGGGGCACCAGTTCTTC.

The chain has TRBV12-3 or TRBV12-4 and TRBJ2-5, with 7 bases aligning to TRBD1. V trimming: 5 bases; J trimming: 5 bases; junction bases outside the gene matches: 2. The length of the CDR3 is 12 residues. The CDR3 DNA reads TGTGCCAGCAGTCCGGACAGGGAGACCCAGTACTTC. This codes for CASSPDRETQYF.

The chain carries TRBV5-4 and TRBJ1-4; 8 nucleotides align to TRBD1. The CDR3 is 16 residues long. Trimming cost V 4 bases and J 7 bases; bases outside gene matches: 12. From germline, CDR1 is SGHNT and CDR2 YYREEE (reference sequence). CDR3 region: CASSGPQGAGSEKLFF. CDR3 DNA: TGTGCCAGCAGCGGCCCGCAGGGGGCCGGCAGTGAAAAACTGTTTTTT.

The chain links TRBV7-2 to TRBJ1-2; D uncertain. CDR1 is SGHTA, CDR2 FQGNSA, per germline. Trimming removed 2 bases from V and 7 bases from J, with 14 bases in between. The CDR3 runs 14 residues. CDR3 coding DNA: TGTGCCAGCAGCTTATTTTTCTCCGAGGCTGGCTACACCTTC. Translation: CASSLFFSEAGYTF.

The rearrangement links TRBV7-8 to TRBJ1-4; 7 bases are a match to TRBD1. From germline, CDR1 is SGHVS and CDR2 FQNEAQ. V lost 5 bases to trimming and J lost 4 bases; unmatched junction nucleotides: 4. This CDR3 spans 14 amino acids. The CDR3 reads CASSNRDSNEKLFF. CDR3 nucleotide sequence: TGTGCCAGCAGCAACCGGGACAGTAATGAAAAACTGTTTTTT.

The V and J genes are TRBV14 and TRBJ2-1, with 8 bases fitting TRBD2. J gave up 5 bases and V 2 bases, and 5 bases lay outside the gene matches. Germline assignment: CDR1 SGHDN and CDR2 FVKESK. The CDR3 has 15 residues. The DNA for the CDR3 is TGTGCCAGCAGCCAACTAGCGGGTGGTCACAATGAGCAGTTCTTC. It codes for CASSQLAGGHNEQFF.

V usage is TRBV6-2 or TRBV6-3 and J usage is TRBJ1-2; a possible D gene is TRBD1 (6 bases). Germline assignment: CDR1 MNHEY and CDR2 SVGEGT. The V and J ends lost 6 bases and 10 bases respectively, with 21 bases between them. The length of the CDR3 is 14 residues. For the CDR3, the DNA is TGTGCCAGCAGCTCCCACAGGGACATTTTATACTACACCTTC. Amino acid sequence: CASSSHRDILYYTF.

The chain joins TRBV7-9 to TRBJ1-1; 7 bases map to TRBD1. The germline CDR1 and CDR2 sequences are SEHNR and FQNEAQ (reference sequence). The junction had 4 bases not matched to a gene; V was cut back by 5 bases and J by 1 base. The CDR3 totals 14 residues. The CDR3: CASSPRQGNTEAFF. The CDR3 DNA sequence: TGTGCCAGCAGCCCACGACAGGGGAACACTGAAGCTTTCTTT.

This chain joins TRBV7-2 and TRBJ1-6; 8 positions match TRBD1. Per germline, CDR1 SGHTA and CDR2 FQGNSA. V was clipped by 4 bases and J by 9 bases; unmatched bases: 8. This CDR3 is 15 amino acids long. DNA for the CDR3: TGTGCCAGCAGCTCAGGACAGGGCTCCGGTTCACCCCTCCACTTT. This translates into CASSSGQGSGSPLHF. Looking up the rest from reference TRBV7-2 and TRBJ1-6 gives the full variable domain: GAGVSQSPSNKVTEKGKDVELRCDPISGHTALYWYRQSLGQGLEFLIYFQGNSAPDKSGLPSDRFSAERTGGSVSTLTIQRTQQEDSAVYLCASSSGQGSGSPLHFGNGTRLTVT.

The chain is built from TRBV5-3 and TRBJ1-6; D is ambiguous. TRBV5-3 is noted as an ORF with a role that remains uncertain. The CDR3 runs 16 residues. With 2 bases removed from V and 5 bases from J, the gap between germline ends came to 14 bases. The CDR3 bases are TGTGCCAGAAGCTTAACAGAGATAACAAATAATTCACCCCTCCACTTT. It yields the protein CARSLTEITNNSPLHF.

This chain joins TRBV29-1 and TRBJ1-2; maybe TRBD1 (6 bases). V lost 3 bases and J lost 8, with 19 bases in between. CDR1 and CDR2 from the germline V gene are SQVTM and ANQGSEA. The CDR3 is 14 amino acids. The DNA for the CDR3 is TGCAGCGTTGAGGCACAGGGTTCCGGGTGGGGCTACACCTTC. As protein: CSVEAQGSGWGYTF.

The V and J genes are TRBV9 and TRBJ2-7, with D tentatively TRBD1 (6 bases). Germline V gene sequence: CDR1 SGDLS, CDR2 YYNGEE. Trimming took off 2 bases at V and 6 bases at J, with 12 bases between the two ends. The CDR3 has 13 residues. The CDR3, as DNA: TGTGCCAGCAGCGTTGGGGGCACAGCCGAGCAGTACTTC. It encodes CASSVGGTAEQYF.

The rearrangement links TRBV18 to TRBJ1-2, with TRBD1 matching over 8 bases. CDR3 size: 14 residues. The germline CDR1 and CDR2 sequences are KGHSH and LQKENI. The junction had 9 bases not matched to a gene; V was cut back by 6 bases and J by 6 bases. In nucleotides, the CDR3 is TGTGCCAGCTCGCTCGGACAGGGTGATAATGGCTACACCTTC. It codes for CASSLGQGDNGYTF.

The genes are TRBV7-2 and TRBJ1-2, with 10 bases identical to TRBD1. The CDR3 covers 15 residues. J was trimmed by 2 bases and V by 5 bases; bases with no gene match: 5. Per germline, CDR1 SGHTA and CDR2 FQGNSA. CDR3 nucleotides: TGTGCCAGCAGCCCAAAGACAGGGGGCAACTATGGCTACACCTTC. Protein sequence: CASSPKTGGNYGYTF.

The chain employs TRBV18 and TRBJ1-1; a weak D match, TRBD1 (5 bases). CDR3 size: 15 residues. Trimming took off 1 base at V and 5 bases at J, with 14 bases between the two ends. CDR1 KGHSH and CDR2 LQKENI come from the germline V gene. CDR3 sequence reads: CASSPREGRGTEAFF. CDR3 nucleotide sequence: TGTGCCAGCTCACCACGAGAGGGGAGGGGAACTGAAGCTTTCTTT. The full variable domain, rest sourced from reference TRBV18 and TRBJ1-1, is NAGVMQNPRHLVRRRGQEARLRCSPMKGHSHVYWYRQLPEEGLKFMVYLQKENIIDESGMPKERFSAEFPKEGPSILRIQQVVRGDSAAYFCASSPREGRGTEAFFGQGTRLTVV.

The chain recombines TRBV27 with TRBJ2-2; 7 positions agree with TRBD2. V gave up 6 bases and J gave up 3 bases; unmatched junction bases: 7. The germline CDR1 and CDR2 sequences are MNHEY and SMNVEV (reference sequence). This CDR3 contains 15 residues. The CDR3 spells CASRLTGGHTGELFF. The CDR3 DNA is TGTGCCAGCAGACTAACGGGAGGACACACCGGGGAGCTGTTTTTT.

The chain combines TRBV19 with TRBJ1-5, with 10 bases fitting TRBD1. V shed 6 bases, J shed 2 bases, and the junction held 4 bases outside the gene matches. The CDR3 is made up of 15 amino acids. CDR1 and CDR2 (germline): LNHDA, SQIVND (reference sequence). Here the CDR3 reads CASRRGTGGNQPQHF. CDR3 DNA sequence: TGTGCCAGTAGGAGGGGGACAGGGGGCAATCAGCCCCAGCATTTT.

The chain recombines TRBV19 with TRBJ1-2; D not certain. The CDR3 length is 16 residues. Trimming removed 1 base from V and 4 bases from J, with 16 bases in between. Germline V CDR1 and CDR2: LNHDA, SQIVND (reference sequence). CDR3 region: CASSIAGPRRGYGYTF. The CDR3 bases are TGTGCCAGTAGTATAGCTGGGCCCAGGCGTGGCTATGGCTACACCTTC.

The V gene is TRBV3-1 (or the pseudogene TRBV3-2), the J gene TRBJ1-2; 7 bases align to TRBD1. V was pared by 1 base and J by 5 bases, with 10 bases of the junction left unmatched. This CDR3 region has 16 residues. Germline assignment: CDR1 LGHDT and CDR2 YNNKEL (reference sequence). CDR3 DNA sequence: TGTGCCAGCAGCCAAGCGGGACAGTTGCTTAGTTATGGCTACACCTTC. Translated: CASSQAGQLLSYGYTF.

The V call is TRBV19, the J call TRBJ1-1, with a weak D call TRBD1 (6 bases). The germline CDR1 and CDR2 sequences are LNHDA and SQIVND (reference sequence). V was cut by 8 bases and J by 2 bases, with 15 bases left in between. CDR3 length equals 14 residues. The CDR3, as DNA: TGTGCCAGTCCCCCGGGGGGCGGAAACACTGAAGCTTTCTTT. It yields the protein CASPPGGGNTEAFF.